This is a list of T cell receptor beta chains from one sample in a study of cytomegalovirus exposure and HLA in healthy donors. This table comes from immunoSEQ multiplex PCR, and its TCRdb copy is limited to in-frame clones, with some not included. The table has around 70,000 clones, roughly 88% seen once. Specimen: PBMCs. The receptors here all came from a woman under 40 in good health and CMV-seronegative. Each CDR3 is given with its conserved first and last residue. The D gene is left open where the match is weak. Not all rows give a size; the values are once, few, many and, for expanded clones, a class.

abundance	v_gene	d_gene	j_gene	CDR3aa	CDR3nt
-	TRBV7-9	-	TRBJ2-7	CASSLRLGSSYEQYF	TGTGCCAGCAGCTTACGCCTGGGGAGCTCCTACGAGCAGTACTTC
once	TRBV7-8	-	TRBJ2-1	CASSLVGGPSQQFF	TGTGCCAGCAGCTTAGTAGGCGGTCCCAGTCAGCAGTTCTTC
-	TRBV28	TRBD1	TRBJ2-7	CASRGPGTGAYEQYF	TGTGCCAGCAGAGGACCCGGGACAGGGGCCTACGAGCAGTACTTC
few	TRBV19	TRBD1	TRBJ1-4	CASSADRDEKLFF	TGTGCCAGTAGTGCCGACAGGGACGAAAAACTGTTTTTT
-	TRBV6-1	TRBD1	TRBJ2-5	CASSIRDREAETQYF	TGTGCCAGCAGTATTAGGGACAGGGAGGCAGAGACCCAGTACTTC
-	TRBV7-7	TRBD2	TRBJ2-1	CASSLLREGGNEQFF	TGTGCTAGCAGCTTATTACGGGAGGGAGGTAATGAGCAGTTCTTC
-	TRBV4-1	-	TRBJ2-4	CASSPTGGGAPSQYF	TGCGCCAGCAGCCCCACTGGAGGGGGCGCACCCTCTCAGTACTTC
-	TRBV6-6	TRBD1	TRBJ2-1	CASREQGAHEQFF	TGTGCCAGCAGGGAACAGGGGGCTCATGAGCAGTTCTTC
-	TRBV18	TRBD2	TRBJ2-2	CASSQPSGLNTGELFF	TGTGCCAGCTCACAGCCTAGCGGACTGAACACCGGGGAGCTGTTTTTT
-	TRBV19	-	TRBJ2-1	CASSITRVNEQFF	TGTGCCAGTAGTATAACTAGGGTGAATGAGCAGTTCTTC
-	TRBV2	-	TRBJ2-1	CASSERLGGDEQFF	TGTGCCAGCAGTGAACGACTAGGAGGCGATGAGCAGTTCTTC
-	TRBV4-1	-	TRBJ2-7	CASSLTRGSTYEQYF	TGCGCCAGCAGCCTCACCCGGGGATCGACGTACGAGCAGTACTTC
-	TRBV6-4	-	TRBJ2-5	CASPGSGDETQYF	TGTGCCAGCCCCGGGTCGGGGGATGAGACCCAGTACTTC
-	TRBV9	TRBD2	TRBJ2-1	CASSVSGSFGNEQFF	TGTGCCAGCAGCGTGAGCGGGAGCTTCGGCAATGAGCAGTTCTTC
-	TRBV18	TRBD1	TRBJ2-3	CASSPPGTGGLDTQYF	TGTGCCAGCTCACCGCCCGGGACAGGGGGCCTTGATACGCAGTATTTT
-	TRBV5-1	TRBD1	TRBJ1-3	CASSSRDSPSGNTIYF	TGCGCCAGCAGCTCCCGGGACAGTCCCTCTGGAAACACCATATATTTT
-	TRBV7-3	TRBD2	TRBJ2-1	CASSLSGLAGGSSYNEQFF	TGTGCCAGCAGCTTATCCGGACTAGCGGGTGGTAGCTCCTACAATGAGCAGTTCTTC
-	TRBV5-6	-	TRBJ2-7	CASSFGQSRGYEQYF	TGTGCCAGCAGCTTCGGACAGTCCCGTGGCTACGAGCAGTACTTC
few	TRBV4-3	-	TRBJ1-4	CASSQRENEKLFF	TGCGCCAGCAGCCAAAGAGAGAATGAAAAACTGTTTTTT
-	TRBV7-9	-	TRBJ2-1	CASSLTPRHNEQFF	TGTGCCAGCAGCTTAACCCCCAGGCACAATGAGCAGTTCTTC
-	TRBV28	TRBD2	TRBJ2-1	CASTPGREGRNEQFF	TGTGCCAGCACCCCCGGGCGGGAGGGCCGGAATGAGCAGTTCTTC
-	TRBV21-1	-	TRBJ2-3	CASSTLAGELSGGDTQYF	TGTGCCAGCAGCACGCTAGCGGGAGAACTTTCCGGCGGCGATACGCAGTATTTT
-	TRBV30	-	TRBJ2-3	CAWTFSGSDTQYF	TGTGCCTGGACGTTCTCGGGGTCAGATACGCAGTATTTT
-	TRBV21-1	-	TRBJ2-7	CASSKKPGQGAAYEQYF	TGTGCCAGCAGCAAAAAACCCGGACAGGGGGCAGCATACGAGCAGTACTTC
-	TRBV7-9	-	TRBJ1-2	CASSRGEKTNYGYTF	TGTGCCAGCAGCCGGGGTGAGAAGACTAACTATGGCTACACCTTC
-	TRBV28	-	TRBJ1-5	CASSFGRGGNSNQPQHF	TGTGCCAGCAGTTTCGGGAGGGGAGGGAATAGCAATCAGCCCCAGCATTTT
-	TRBV6-1	TRBD2	TRBJ2-1	CASSALAGAGNEQFF	TGTGCCAGCAGTGCACTAGCGGGAGCCGGGAATGAGCAGTTCTTC
-	TRBV27	-	TRBJ2-6	CASSLDSRGANVLTF	TGTGCCAGCAGTTTGGACAGCCGGGGGGCCAACGTCCTGACTTTC
-	TRBV27	TRBD2	TRBJ2-7	CASSLWGGPVGQYF	TGTGCCAGCAGTTTATGGGGGGGACCCGTAGGGCAGTACTTC
once	TRBV6-6	-	TRBJ1-2	CASSYLGTAQGGYTF	TGTGCCAGCAGTTACTTGGGGACGGCCCAGGGGGGCTACACCTTC
few	TRBV6-5	-	TRBJ1-5	CASSMTVSAPQHF	TGTGCCAGCAGCATGACAGTGTCGGCGCCCCAGCATTTT
few	TRBV4-3	TRBD1	TRBJ2-1	CASSQDHGQGAGEQFF	TGCGCCAGCAGCCAAGATCACGGACAGGGGGCGGGTGAGCAGTTCTTC
-	TRBV5-1	TRBD1	TRBJ1-5	CASSWTGESNQPQHF	TGCGCCAGCAGCTGGACAGGGGAGAGCAATCAGCCCCAGCATTTT
-	TRBV4-1	TRBD1	TRBJ1-1	CASSQGGTVYMNTEAFF	TGCGCCAGCAGCCAAGGTGGGACAGTTTACATGAACACTGAAGCTTTCTTT
-	TRBV11-2	TRBD2	TRBJ2-7	CASTWRTSGSYEQYF	TGTGCCAGCACCTGGAGGACTAGCGGGAGCTACGAGCAGTACTTC
-	TRBV28	-	TRBJ2-7	CASSSARLGLAGEQYF	TGTGCCAGCAGTTCCGCCCGACTTGGCCTCGCTGGGGAGCAGTACTTC
-	TRBV18	-	TRBJ2-3	CASSLEGSEGDTQYF	TGTGCCAGCTCACTAGAGGGCTCTGAAGGAGATACGCAGTATTTT
-	TRBV27	TRBD1	TRBJ1-2	CASRTGGAGYGYPF	TGTGCCAGCAGGACAGGGGGCGCGGGCTATGGCTACCCCTTC
-	TRBV18	-	TRBJ2-7	CASSPDEAGPEQYF	TGTGCCAGCTCACCCGACGAGGCAGGGCCCGAGCAGTACTTC
-	TRBV28	TRBD1	TRBJ1-2	CASSPTGGIDYGYTF	TGTGCCAGCAGCCCGACAGGGGGCATCGACTATGGCTACACCTTC
-	TRBV5-1	TRBD2	TRBJ2-5	CASSLSGREETQYF	TGCGCCAGCAGCCTTAGCGGGAGGGAAGAGACCCAGTACTTC
few	TRBV6-6	TRBD2	TRBJ2-3	CASSLAGEADTQYF	TGTGCCAGCAGCCTAGCGGGAGAGGCAGATACGCAGTATTTT
once	TRBV7-9	-	TRBJ2-2	CASSLQGIAGELFF	TGTGCCAGCAGCTTACAGGGTATCGCCGGGGAGCTGTTTTTT
-	TRBV2	TRBD2	TRBJ2-1	CASSDVAPGLAGGPSYNEQFF	TGTGCCAGCAGTGATGTTGCCCCGGGACTAGCGGGAGGCCCCTCCTACAATGAGCAGTTCTTC
-	TRBV27	-	TRBJ1-6	CASSPRGANSPLHF	TGTGCCAGCAGCCCCCGGGGTGCGAATTCACCCCTCCACTTT
-	TRBV7-9	-	TRBJ2-7	CASRGPSYEQYF	TGTGCCAGCAGGGGGCCCTCCTACGAGCAGTACTTC
-	TRBV9	-	TRBJ2-2	CASSAQTTGTGELFF	TGTGCCAGCAGCGCCCAAACAACGGGGACCGGGGAGCTGTTTTTT
-	TRBV5-8	-	TRBJ1-5	CASSDGLSNQPQHF	TGTGCCAGCAGCGACGGACTTAGCAATCAGCCCCAGCATTTT
-	TRBV7-9	-	TRBJ2-3	CASSFGPGATDTQYF	TGTGCCAGCAGCTTCGGACCAGGGGCCACAGATACGCAGTATTTT
-	TRBV6-1	-	TRBJ1-3	CASSEVWGSRGNTIYF	TGTGCCAGCAGTGAAGTATGGGGCAGCCGAGGAAACACCATATATTTT